A selection of T cell receptor beta chains follows, all from one sample in a study of blood T cell repertoires in COVID-19. This table comes from immunoSEQ multiplex PCR, and its TCRdb copy is limited to in-frame clones, with some not included. Among about 150,000 clones, around 89% were seen once, and the ten largest hold roughly an eighth. Sequenced sample: peripheral blood. Receptors were obtained from a man younger than 30 with COVID-19, enrolled during active disease. Both conserved end residues are part of each CDR3. Fields, in order: D gene, clone size, V gene, J gene, CDR3 DNA, CDR3 protein. A D gene is named only where the DNA matches it firmly. Not every row has a clone size; where given, it reads once, few, many or a size class.

.	.	TRBV6-5	TRBJ1-1	TGTGCCAGCAGGGAGACGGTAACGGGGTACACTGAAGCTTTCTTT	CASRETVTGYTEAFF
.	.	TRBV2	TRBJ2-3	TGTGCCAGCAGTGAAGGAGGGAAACATACGCAGTATTTT	CASSEGGKHTQYF
.	.	TRBV7-9	TRBJ2-2	TGTGCCAGCAGTCTCGGTTCGTTCACCGGGGAGCTGTTTTTT	CASSLGSFTGELFF
TRBD2	once	TRBV4-3	TRBJ2-3	TGCGCCAGCAGCCAAGGGGGAGGGAGGGATACGCAGTATTTT	CASSQGGGRDTQYF
.	.	TRBV10-2	TRBJ1-5	TGCGCCAGCAGTGAACGAGGGGGTGGCAATCAGCCCCAGCATTTT	CASSERGGGNQPQHF
.	.	TRBV7-2	TRBJ2-6	TGTGCCAGCAGAAGTCCCATGGAGTCGGGGGCCAACGTCCTGACTTTC	CASRSPMESGANVLTF
.	.	TRBV15	TRBJ2-1	TGTGCCACCAGCAGCGACAGCTCCTACAATGAGCAGTTCTTC	CATSSDSSYNEQFF
.	.	TRBV28	TRBJ2-4	TGTGCCAGCAGTCCGGGACTGTCAATAGCCAAAAACATTCAGTACTTC	CASSPGLSIAKNIQYF
.	.	TRBV5-1	TRBJ2-5	TGCGCCAGCAGCGAGTGGACAGCCCAAGAGACCCAGTACTTC	CASSEWTAQETQYF
.	.	TRBV7-9	TRBJ2-1	TGTGCCAGCAGCTTAGCCTCACGGTACAATGAGCAGTTCTTC	CASSLASRYNEQFF
TRBD2	.	TRBV6-4	TRBJ2-1	TGTGCCAGCAGCCCCTGGGGGGGACTAGACATCGATGAGCAGTTCTTC	CASSPWGGLDIDEQFF
TRBD2	once	TRBV19	TRBJ2-1	TGTGCCAGTAGCCGAAGGGGGACTAGCGGGTACAATGAGCAGTTCTTC	CASSRRGTSGYNEQFF
TRBD2	.	TRBV29-1	TRBJ2-7	TGCAGCGTTTCCCACAGAGGGGAGGGCGAGCAGTACTTC	CSVSHRGEGEQYF
TRBD2	.	TRBV30	TRBJ2-1	TGTGCCTGGAGTGTACGCCTAGCGGGCTCCTACAATGAGCAGTTCTTC	CAWSVRLAGSYNEQFF
TRBD1	.	TRBV5-5	TRBJ2-1	TGTGCCAGCAGCTACACAGGGGAGGAGCAGTTCTTC	CASSYTGEEQFF
.	.	TRBV7-2	TRBJ1-2	TGTGCCAGCAGCTTAGCGGGGGGACCCTATGGCTACACCTTC	CASSLAGGPYGYTF
.	.	TRBV4-3	TRBJ2-5	TGCGCCAGCAGCCAAGGGGAGTATCTAGCTGGGGAGACCCAGTACTTC	CASSQGEYLAGETQYF
.	.	TRBV6-6	TRBJ2-7	TGTGCCAGCAGTTACTCGACATTTCGTGGGGAGCAGTACTTC	CASSYSTFRGEQYF
.	.	TRBV19	TRBJ2-1	TGTGCCAGTAGTAGGGCAGGGTTCGGGAATGAGCAGTTCTTC	CASSRAGFGNEQFF
.	.	TRBV19	TRBJ1-4	TGTGCCAGTAGTATGGGAAACAGGGAACTGCTTTTT	CASSMGNRELLF
.	.	TRBV30	TRBJ2-5	TGTGCCTGGGGGGTCGGGGGACAAGAGACCCAGTACTTC	CAWGVGGQETQYF
.	few	TRBV6-6	TRBJ1-3	TGTGCCAGCAGTCGAGGCGTGAGACACTCTGGAAACACCATATATTTT	CASSRGVRHSGNTIYF
TRBD1	once	TRBV10-3	TRBJ1-2	TGTGCCACCGAGGGGGCGATCAACTATGGCTACACCTTC	CATEGAINYGYTF
.	.	TRBV5-6	TRBJ2-1	TGTGCCAGCAGCTTAGGGACACCCGGTGAGCAGTTCTTC	CASSLGTPGEQFF
.	.	TRBV6-2/TRBV6-3	TRBJ1-5	TGTGCCAGCAGTAAGGATAGGGGCCTATATAGCAATCAGCCCCAGCATTTT	CASSKDRGLYSNQPQHF
TRBD2	.	TRBV28	TRBJ2-7	TGTGCCAGCAGAACGAGCGGGAGCCTCGACTACGAGCAGTACTTC	CASRTSGSLDYEQYF
.	.	TRBV28	TRBJ1-5	TGTGCCAGCAGCCGTTACAATCAGCCCCAGCATTTT	CASSRYNQPQHF
TRBD1	.	TRBV13	TRBJ1-4	TGTGCCAGCAGCTCCGGGACAGGGTTTGAAAAACTGTTTTTT	CASSSGTGFEKLFF
.	.	TRBV27	TRBJ1-2	TGTGCCAGCAGTTTTTCGGTGCTGGGGGGCTATGGCTACACCTTC	CASSFSVLGGYGYTF
.	.	TRBV28	TRBJ1-6	TGTGCCAGCAGTCATCTCGACAGCTCCTATAATTCACCCCTCCACTTT	CASSHLDSSYNSPLHF
.	.	TRBV28	TRBJ2-2	TGTGCCAGCAGTTTATTGCGGAGGAGGGCGGTCGGGGAGCTGTTTTTT	CASSLLRRRAVGELFF
.	.	TRBV18	TRBJ2-2	TGTGCCAGCTCACCCAGGGATGCGAACACCGGGGAGCTGTTTTTT	CASSPRDANTGELFF
TRBD1	.	TRBV6-5	TRBJ1-2	TGTGCCACCTGGGACATGGGGACAGTTCTGGGCTACACCTTC	CATWDMGTVLGYTF
.	.	TRBV28	TRBJ2-1	TGTGCCAGCTTTCCCGCCCAGAGACTCTACAATGAGCAGTTCTTC	CASFPAQRLYNEQFF
TRBD2	few	TRBV30	TRBJ2-1	TGTGCCTGGAGTAGGACTAGCGGGACTCGAAATGAGCAGTTCTTC	CAWSRTSGTRNEQFF
.	.	TRBV28	TRBJ1-4	TGTGCCAGCAGTTTAGGTGGGGGGGATGAAAAACTGCTTTTT	CASSLGGGDEKLLF
TRBD2	.	TRBV9	TRBJ2-2	TGTGCCAGCAGCGGGAGGACTAGCGGGAGGGGGAACACCGGGGAGCTGTTTTTT	CASSGRTSGRGNTGELFF
TRBD2	.	TRBV9	TRBJ2-1	TGTGCCAGCAGCCTAGGGACTACCGCGTACAATGAGCAGTTCTTC	CASSLGTTAYNEQFF
TRBD2	.	TRBV24-1	TRBJ2-4	TGTGCCACCAGTGATTCCCGGCCGGGGAGGGGAAACATTCAGTACTTC	CATSDSRPGRGNIQYF
.	.	TRBV29-1	TRBJ2-5	TGCAGCGTGGCACAGGGATACGAGACCCAGTACTTC	CSVAQGYETQYF
.	.	TRBV7-9	TRBJ2-1	TGTGCCAGCAGCTCATTCCGAGGTTCGCTCCATGAGCAGTTCTTC	CASSSFRGSLHEQFF
.	.	TRBV27	TRBJ2-3	TGTGCCAGCCGCGGGTCCCTCGCCCCCCCAGATACGCAGTATTTT	CASRGSLAPPDTQYF
.	.	TRBV11-2	TRBJ2-2	TGTGCCAGCAGTACGGGACTTAACACCGGGGAGCTGTTTTTT	CASSTGLNTGELFF
.	.	TRBV28	TRBJ1-2	TGTGCCAGCATCGACACAGGGACCTATGGCTACACCTTC	CASIDTGTYGYTF
.	.	TRBV12-3/TRBV12-4	TRBJ2-5	TGTGCCAGCAGCCCTACAGGGCTCGAGACCCAGTACTTC	CASSPTGLETQYF
.	few	TRBV30	TRBJ1-3	TGTGCCTGGACCGCAGGGAATGGTGGAAACACCATATATTTT	CAWTAGNGGNTIYF
.	.	TRBV4-3	TRBJ2-5	TGCGCCAGCAGCTTTTCCTCAGGGTTATCAGAGACCCAGTACTTC	CASSFSSGLSETQYF
TRBD2	.	TRBV5-6	TRBJ2-7	TGTGCCAGCAGCACCGGACTAGCGGAAGCCTTATACGAGCAGTACTTC	CASSTGLAEALYEQYF
TRBD1	.	TRBV30	TRBJ2-5	TGTGCCTGGTTAGGGGGCTCCTCCCAAACCCAGTACTTC	CAWLGGSSQTQYF
.	.	TRBV11-2	TRBJ2-7	TGTGCCAGCAGCCCAAAGACAGGGACTCCCGAGCAGTACTTC	CASSPKTGTPEQYF
TRBD2	.	TRBV27	TRBJ2-1	TGTGCCACCCGACTAGCGGGAGTTGATGAGCAGTTCTTC	CATRLAGVDEQFF
.	.	TRBV5-1	TRBJ2-1	TGCGCCAGCAGCTTGATCGATGAGCAGTTCTTC	CASSLIDEQFF
.	.	TRBV5-4	TRBJ2-2	TGTGCCAGCAGCTCAAAGGAGTATGGCGGGGAGCTGTTTTTT	CASSSKEYGGELFF
.	.	TRBV7-2	TRBJ2-1	TGTGCCAGCAGATACTCTAATGAGCAGTTCTTC	CASRYSNEQFF